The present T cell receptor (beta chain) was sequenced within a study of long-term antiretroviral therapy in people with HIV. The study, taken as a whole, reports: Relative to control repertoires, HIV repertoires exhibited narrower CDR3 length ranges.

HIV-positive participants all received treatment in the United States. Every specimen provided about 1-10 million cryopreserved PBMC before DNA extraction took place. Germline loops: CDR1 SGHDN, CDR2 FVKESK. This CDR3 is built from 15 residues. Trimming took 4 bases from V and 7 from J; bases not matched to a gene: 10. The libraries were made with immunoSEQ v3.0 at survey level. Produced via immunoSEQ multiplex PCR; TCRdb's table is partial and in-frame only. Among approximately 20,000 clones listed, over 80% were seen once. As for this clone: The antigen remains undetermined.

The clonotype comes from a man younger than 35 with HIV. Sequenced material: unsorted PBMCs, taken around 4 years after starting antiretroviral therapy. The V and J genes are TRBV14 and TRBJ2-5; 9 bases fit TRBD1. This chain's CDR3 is CASSPTETGGATQYF. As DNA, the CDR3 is TGTGCCAGCAGCCCTACTGAAACAGGGGGCGCGACCCAGTACTTC. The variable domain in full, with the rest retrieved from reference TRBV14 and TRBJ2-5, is EAGVTQFPSHSVIEKGQTVTLRCDPISGHDNLYWYRRVMGKEIKFLLHFVKESKQDESGMPNNRFLAERTGGTYSTLKVQPAELEDSGVYFCASSPTETGGATQYFGPGTRLLVL.